This T cell receptor beta chain was profiled in a study of T-cell memory formation after mild COVID-19. Study conclusions and caveats: What remained unconfirmed was the SARS-CoV-2 specificity of second-wave clones peaking on day 37. Clones contracting over day 15 to 85 were CD4/CD8 balanced, with later expanders leaning CD4+. CD4+ contracting clones were mainly CM and EM; CD8+ ones, EMRA.

5'RACE primed from the constant segment yielded TCR alpha and TCR beta cDNA libraries bearing sample barcodes and UMIs. Each CDR3 protein gets one entry after TCRdb re-called the 5' RACE reads with MiXCR. Altogether under 450,000 distinct CDR3 sequences are present, approximately 15% being singletons, with the ten largest covering about 22%. V was clipped by 1 base and J by 6 bases, with 10 bases between them. The length of the CDR3 is 13 residues. Germline assignment: CDR1 SGHRS and CDR2 YFSETQ. This clonotype was picked up a small number of times. Its antigen is not known. The chain recombines TRBV5-1 with TRBJ1-1; weak D call: TRBD1 (6 bases). The material sequenced was PBMCs or a T cell subset sorted from them (not recorded which). This receptor was obtained from a man younger than 35 who had mild COVID-19 (a few samples of this study predate the infection). Cell type and time point are not known. The CDR3 sequence: CASSLTGYAEAFF. The DNA of the CDR3 is TGCGCCAGCAGCTTGACAGGGTACGCTGAAGCTTTCTTT.